The 5 T cell receptor beta chains below come from one sample, sequenced in a study of blood T cells in healthy people across ages. Then a second PCR, running roughly 6 to 11 cycles, was carried out with a sample-barcoded 5' primer and a J-beta primer mix. TCRdb itself ran the 5' RACE reads through MiXCR, one entry per CDR3 protein. The table records 660,000 or so distinct CDR3 sequences, under 65% of them present only once. The sequenced material came from blood. These receptors originate from a man aged 55 to 70 in good health.

This clonotype has a single count. The chain joins TRBV20-1 to TRBJ2-5; 12 bases are a match to TRBD2. This CDR3 is built from 14 residues. CDR1 is DFQATT and CDR2 is SNEGSKA in the germline V gene (reference sequence). V shed 5 bases, J shed 4 bases, and the junction held 5 bases outside the gene matches. CDR3 nucleotides: TGCAGTGCTGGACGGACTAGCGGGGCAGAGACCCAGTACTTC. Translated: CSAGRTSGAETQYF.

The rearrangement links TRBV6-6 to TRBJ2-1, with D possibly being TRBD1 (6 bases). Trimming stripped 6 bases from V and 9 bases from J, with 21 bases between. The CDR3 contains 15 residues. Germline V gene data show CDR1 as MNHNY and CDR2 as SVGAGI (reference sequence). The DNA for the CDR3 is TGTGCCAGCAGCCCAAAGGGACACCATACGGGTGAGCAGTTCTTC. It translates to CASSPKGHHTGEQFF.

V gene TRBV5-1 combines with J gene TRBJ2-1; no firm D call. This CDR3 region has 15 residues. Germline CDR1 and CDR2: SGHRS and YFSETQ. V lost 4 bases, J lost 2 bases, and 13 bases lay in between. The CDR3 bases are TGCGCCAGCAGCCCGCCCCTTGGGACCTACAATGAGCAGTTCTTC. Protein product: CASSPPLGTYNEQFF. Complete variable domain (other parts from reference TRBV5-1 and TRBJ2-1): KAGVTQTPRYLIKTRGQQVTLSCSPISGHRSVSWYQQTPGQGLQFLFEYFSETQRNKGNFPGRFSGRQFSNSRSEMNVSTLELGDSALYLCASSPPLGTYNEQFFGPGTRLTVL.

This chain connects TRBV5-5 to TRBJ2-1; the match to TRBD1 covers 7 bases. There are 15 residues in the CDR3. The germline V gene encodes CDR1 SGHKS and CDR2 YYEKEE (reference sequence). Trimming removed 0 bases from V and 8 bases from J; junction bases left unmatched: 8. CDR3 DNA sequence: TGTGCCAGCAGCTTGGTTACCCAGGGGGTCGATGAGCAGTTCTTC. Translated: CASSLVTQGVDEQFF.

CDR3 protein: CASSIYRPTGDEKLFF. Here the CDR3 DNA reads TGTGCCAGCTCTATCTACCGTCCGACAGGGGATGAAAAACTGTTTTTT. V usage is TRBV25-1 and J usage is TRBJ1-4; 8 nucleotides agree with TRBD1. V lost 8 bases and J lost 6; bases outside the gene matches: 14. CDR3 length equals 16 residues. Germline V lookup: CDR1 MGHDK, CDR2 SYGVNS.